These 3 T cell receptor beta chains originate from one sample sequenced in a study of T cell responses to AZD1222 COVID-19 vaccine. The protocol was immunoSEQ multiplex PCR, while the TCRdb copy is restricted to in-frame clones and leaves out a portion. The data show about 75,000 clones, approximately 88% seen once. This sample comprised peripheral blood, obtained 28 days after the second dose of the MenACWY control vaccine. These receptors were collected from an adult who received the MenACWY meningococcal vaccine as a control.

This rearrangement joins TRBV7-2 to TRBJ1-2; possibly TRBD1 for D (6 bases). Trimming cost V 2 bases and J 2 bases, with 12 bases left between them. Germline loops: CDR1 SGHTA, CDR2 FQGNSA. This CDR3 has 15 amino acids. CDR3 region: CASSLFRGANYGYTF. CDR3 DNA: TGTGCCAGCAGCTTATTTCGGGGGGCGAACTATGGCTACACCTTC. Together with reference TRBV7-2 and TRBJ1-2, the CDR3 gives the full variable domain: GAGVSQSPSNKVTEKGKDVELRCDPISGHTALYWYRQSLGQGLEFLIYFQGNSAPDKSGLPSDRFSAERTGGSVSTLTIQRTQQEDSAVYLCASSLFRGANYGYTFGSGTRLTVV.

The chain carries TRBV27 and TRBJ2-1, with D unresolved. The germline V gene encodes CDR1 MNHEY and CDR2 SMNVEV (reference sequence). The CDR3 length is 15 residues. V shed 5 bases and J shed 5 bases, with 16 bases lying between them. CDR3: CASSRLRTVDNEQFF. The CDR3 DNA reads TGTGCCAGCAGTCGCCTGAGGACGGTAGACAATGAGCAGTTCTTC.

V usage is TRBV6-5 and J usage is TRBJ1-3; 10 positions agree with TRBD1. The CDR3 loop spans 13 amino acids. The germline CDR1 and CDR2 sequences are MNHEY and SVGAGI. The ends lost 7 bases at V and 8 bases at J; junction bases unmatched: 5. The CDR3 sequence: CASIRTGGDTIYF. CDR3 DNA: TGTGCCAGCATCCGGACAGGGGGGGACACCATATATTTT.